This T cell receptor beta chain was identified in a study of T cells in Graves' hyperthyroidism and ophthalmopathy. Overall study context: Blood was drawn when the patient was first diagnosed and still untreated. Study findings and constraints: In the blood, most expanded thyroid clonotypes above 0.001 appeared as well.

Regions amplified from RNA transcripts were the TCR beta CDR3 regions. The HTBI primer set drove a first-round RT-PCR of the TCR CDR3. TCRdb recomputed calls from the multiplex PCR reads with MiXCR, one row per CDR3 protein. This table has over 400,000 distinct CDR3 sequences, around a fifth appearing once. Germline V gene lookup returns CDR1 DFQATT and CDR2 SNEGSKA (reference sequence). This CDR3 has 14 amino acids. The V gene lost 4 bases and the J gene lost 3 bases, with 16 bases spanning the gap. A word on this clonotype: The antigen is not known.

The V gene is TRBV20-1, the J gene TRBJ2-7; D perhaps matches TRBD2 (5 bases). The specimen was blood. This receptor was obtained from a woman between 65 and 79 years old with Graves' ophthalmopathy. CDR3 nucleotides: TGCAGTGCTAAACGGAGGTCGGATATCTACGAGCAGTACTTC. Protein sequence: CSAKRRSDIYEQYF.